The text below deals with one TCR beta chain. From germline, CDR1 is SQVTM and CDR2 ANQGSEA. This CDR3 region has 10 residues. Trimming removed 1 base from V and 6 bases from J, with 3 bases in between. The source of the sample is a study of radiotherapy plus CTLA-4 blockade in lung cancer. Study background: Disease control reached more than 30%, with objective responses in 15% to 20%.

The table came from immunoSEQ multiplex PCR; TCRdb's copy has only in-frame clones and leaves some out. The table shows 75,000 or so clones, with approximately 80% occurring only once. The chain carries TRBV29-1 and TRBJ1-1; D is uncertain. The sequenced sample was peripheral blood, obtained from a patient treated with radiotherapy plus ipilimumab. This clonotype was obtained from a human donor with non-small cell lung cancer who had a complete response to radiotherapy plus ipilimumab. CDR3: CSVEAAEAFF. The CDR3 nucleotides are TGCAGCGTTGAAGCAGCTGAAGCTTTCTTT.